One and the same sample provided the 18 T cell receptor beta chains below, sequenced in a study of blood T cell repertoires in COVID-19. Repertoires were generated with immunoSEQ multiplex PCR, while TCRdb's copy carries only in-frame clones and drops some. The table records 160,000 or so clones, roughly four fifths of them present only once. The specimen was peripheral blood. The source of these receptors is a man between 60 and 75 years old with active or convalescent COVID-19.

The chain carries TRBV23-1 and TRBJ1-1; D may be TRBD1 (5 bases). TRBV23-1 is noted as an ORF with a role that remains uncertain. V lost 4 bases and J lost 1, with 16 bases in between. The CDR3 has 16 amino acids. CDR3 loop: CASSPLYKDKNTEAFF. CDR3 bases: TGCGCCAGCAGTCCTCTGTACAAGGACAAGAACACTGAAGCTTTCTTT.

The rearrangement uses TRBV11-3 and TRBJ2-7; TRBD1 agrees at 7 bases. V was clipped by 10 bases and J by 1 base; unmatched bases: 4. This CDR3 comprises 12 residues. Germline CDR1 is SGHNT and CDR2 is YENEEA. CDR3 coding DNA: TGTGCCAACTCCAGGGGGTCCTACGAGCAGTACTTC. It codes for CANSRGSYEQYF.

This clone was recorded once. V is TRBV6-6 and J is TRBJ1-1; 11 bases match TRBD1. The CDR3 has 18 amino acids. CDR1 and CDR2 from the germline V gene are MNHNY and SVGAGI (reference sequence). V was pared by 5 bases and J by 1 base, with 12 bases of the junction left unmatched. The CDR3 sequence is CASSRPNGDRGENTEAFF. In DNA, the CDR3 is TGTGCCAGCAGTCGCCCCAACGGGGACAGGGGGGAGAACACTGAAGCTTTCTTT.

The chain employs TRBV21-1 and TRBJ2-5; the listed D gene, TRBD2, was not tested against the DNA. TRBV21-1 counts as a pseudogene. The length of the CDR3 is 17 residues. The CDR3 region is CASSCLTSGQKQETQYF. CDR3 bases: TGTGCCAGCAGTTGTTTAACTAGCGGACAAAAGCAAGAGACCCAGTACTTC.

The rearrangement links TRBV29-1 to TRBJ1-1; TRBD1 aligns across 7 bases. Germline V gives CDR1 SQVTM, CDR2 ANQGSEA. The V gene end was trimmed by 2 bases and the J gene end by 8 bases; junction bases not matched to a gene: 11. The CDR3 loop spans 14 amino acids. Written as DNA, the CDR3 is TGCAGCGTTGAACCCAGGGGCCCGGACAGGGAAGCTTTCTTT. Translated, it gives CSVEPRGPDREAFF.

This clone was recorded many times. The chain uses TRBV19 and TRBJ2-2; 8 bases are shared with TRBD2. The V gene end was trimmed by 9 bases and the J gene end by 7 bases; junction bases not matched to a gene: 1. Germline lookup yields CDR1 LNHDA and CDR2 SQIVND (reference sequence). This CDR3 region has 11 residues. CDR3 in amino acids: CASGRVGELFF. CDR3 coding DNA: TGTGCCAGCGGGAGGGTCGGGGAGCTGTTTTTT.

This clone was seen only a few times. The CDR3 region has the DNA TGTGCCAGCAGCTCCCAAGGGTCGGCCGCGGGGAATGAGCAGTTCTTC. This gives the protein CASSSQGSAAGNEQFF. The rearrangement links TRBV11-1 to TRBJ2-1, with D possibly matching TRBD2 (6 bases). V was trimmed by 4 bases and J by 7 bases, leaving 20 bases between them. The CDR3 runs to 16 residues. Germline CDR1 SGHAT, CDR2 FQDESV (reference sequence).

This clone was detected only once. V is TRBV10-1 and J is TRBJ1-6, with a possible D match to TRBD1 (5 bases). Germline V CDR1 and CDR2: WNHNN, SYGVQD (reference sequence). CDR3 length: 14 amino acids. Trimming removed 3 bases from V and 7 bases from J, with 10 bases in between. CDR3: CASSDGHSNSPLHF. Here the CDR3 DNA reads TGCGCCAGCAGTGATGGACACTCAAATTCACCCCTCCACTTT.

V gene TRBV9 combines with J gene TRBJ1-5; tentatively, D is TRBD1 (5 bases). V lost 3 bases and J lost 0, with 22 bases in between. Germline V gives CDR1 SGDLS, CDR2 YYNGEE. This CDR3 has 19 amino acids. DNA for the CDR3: TGTGCCAGCAGCGCTCGGCCGAGACAGACACCCTATAGCAATCAGCCCCAGCATTTT. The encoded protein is CASSARPRQTPYSNQPQHF.

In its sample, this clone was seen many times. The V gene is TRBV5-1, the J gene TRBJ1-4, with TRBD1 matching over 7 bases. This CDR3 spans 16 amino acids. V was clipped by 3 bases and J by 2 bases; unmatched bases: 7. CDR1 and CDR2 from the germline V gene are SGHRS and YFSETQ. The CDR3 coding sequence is TGCGCCAGCAGCTGGAGAGAGGGGGCCACTAATGAAAAACTGTTTTTT. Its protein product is CASSWREGATNEKLFF.

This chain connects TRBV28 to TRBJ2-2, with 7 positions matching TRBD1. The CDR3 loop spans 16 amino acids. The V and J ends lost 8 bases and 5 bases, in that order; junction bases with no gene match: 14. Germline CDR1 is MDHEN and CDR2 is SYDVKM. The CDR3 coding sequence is TGTGCCAGCCGATCGCTGAGGACAGGCGGGACCGGGGAGCTGTTTTTT. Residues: CASRSLRTGGTGELFF. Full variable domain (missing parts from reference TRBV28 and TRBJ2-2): DVKVTQSSRYLVKRTGEKVFLECVQDMDHENMFWYRQDPGLGLRLIYFSYDVKMKEKGDIPEGYSVSREKKERFSLILESASTNQTSMYLCASRSLRTGGTGELFFGEGSRLTVL.

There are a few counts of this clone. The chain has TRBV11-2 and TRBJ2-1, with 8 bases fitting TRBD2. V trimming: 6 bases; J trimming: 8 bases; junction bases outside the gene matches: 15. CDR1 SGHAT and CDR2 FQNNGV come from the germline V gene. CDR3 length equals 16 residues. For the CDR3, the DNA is TGTGCCAGCAGGTCGATACGGGGTAGCGGGAACCATGAGCAGTTCTTC. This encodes CASRSIRGSGNHEQFF.

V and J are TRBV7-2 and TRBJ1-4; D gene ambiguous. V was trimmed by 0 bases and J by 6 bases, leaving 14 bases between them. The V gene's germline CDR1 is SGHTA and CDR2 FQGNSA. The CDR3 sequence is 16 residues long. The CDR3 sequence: CASSLAEKWRDEKLFF. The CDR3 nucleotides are TGTGCCAGCAGCTTAGCGGAGAAGTGGAGGGATGAAAAACTGTTTTTT.

The CDR3 region is CASSLTDTQYF. The CDR3 nucleotides read TGTGCCAGCAGCCTAACAGATACGCAGTATTTT. This chain links TRBV3-1 (or the pseudogene TRBV3-2) with TRBJ2-3; D gene unclear. Trimming removed 4 bases at V and 3 bases at J, with 2 bases between. Looked up from germline, CDR1 is LGHDT and CDR2 is YNNKEL (reference sequence). The CDR3 runs 11 residues.

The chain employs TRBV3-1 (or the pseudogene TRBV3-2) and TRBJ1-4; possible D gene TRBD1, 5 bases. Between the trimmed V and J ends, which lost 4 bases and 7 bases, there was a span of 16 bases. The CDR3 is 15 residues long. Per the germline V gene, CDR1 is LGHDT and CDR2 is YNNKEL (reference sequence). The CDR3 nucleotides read TGTGCCAGCAGCCGGAGTCAGGCAGGGCGTGAAAAACTGTTTTTT. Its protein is CASSRSQAGREKLFF.

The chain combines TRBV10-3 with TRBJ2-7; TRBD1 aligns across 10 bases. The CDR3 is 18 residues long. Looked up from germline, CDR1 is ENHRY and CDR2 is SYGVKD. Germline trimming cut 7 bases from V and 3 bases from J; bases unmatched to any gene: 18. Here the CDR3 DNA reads TGTGCCATCAAGCCGGGACAGGGGTCCTCTCCCCCCTTCTACGAGCAGTACTTC. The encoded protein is CAIKPGQGSSPPFYEQYF.

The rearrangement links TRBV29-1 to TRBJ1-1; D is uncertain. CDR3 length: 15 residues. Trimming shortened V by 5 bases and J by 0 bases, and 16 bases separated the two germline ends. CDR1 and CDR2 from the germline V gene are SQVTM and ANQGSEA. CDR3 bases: TGCAGCGTTCAATTCCTTCCGAGGATGAACACTGAAGCTTTCTTT. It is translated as CSVQFLPRMNTEAFF. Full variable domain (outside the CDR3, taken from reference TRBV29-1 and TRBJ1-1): SAVISQKPSRDICQRGTSLTIQCQVDSQVTMMFWYRQQPGQSLTLIATANQGSEATYESGFVIDKFPISRPNLTFSTLTVSNMSPEDSSIYLCSVQFLPRMNTEAFFGQGTRLTVV.

The CDR3 here is CASGPRLREGPTNTGELFF. CDR3 bases: TGTGCTAGTGGCCCGCGATTGCGGGAGGGCCCCACGAACACCGGGGAGCTGTTTTTT. The chain is built from TRBV12-5 and TRBJ2-2; 9 bases fit TRBD2. Trimming removed 6 bases from V and 0 bases from J; junction bases left unmatched: 14. Germline loops: CDR1 LGHNT, CDR2 FRNRAP. There are 19 residues in the CDR3. The full variable domain, its missing parts supplied by reference TRBV12-5 and TRBJ2-2, is DARVTQTPRHKVTEMGQEVTMRCQPILGHNTVFWYRQTMMQGLELLAYFRNRAPLDDSGMPKDRFSAEMPDATLATLKIQPSEPRDSAVYFCASGPRLREGPTNTGELFFGEGSRLTVL.